The clone carrying this T cell receptor beta chain has ten or more counts. Germline values: CDR1 MNHEY, CDR2 SVGEGT. Germline trimming cut 8 bases from V and 4 bases from J; bases unmatched to any gene: 7. The CDR3 has 13 residues. Not a single patient had been given any form of treatment at any point before undergoing thyroid surgery. The data stem from a study of metastatic and nonmetastatic thyroid tumors. Study background: A comparison of repertoires was made across blood and tumor or nodule tissue from malignant and benign thyroid patients.

Original methodology: The distant-metastasis classifier for papillary thyroid cancer was built from CDR3 differences across clinicopathological groups. TCRdb reprocessed the PCR reads using MiXCR. These V and J calls rely on TCRdb rather than the paper's analysis. The sample lists approximately 90,000 clones, more than 9.5% occurring once. The TCR was taken from a female donor with papillary thyroid cancer or a benign thyroid nodule (not recorded which). Some clones in this sample may be carry-over from other donors' samples. Sequencing used blood. The genes are TRBV6-2 or TRBV6-3 and TRBJ2-7, with 8 bases fitting TRBD1. Here the CDR3 reads CASRDTGGYEQYF. In nucleotides, the CDR3 is TGTGCCAGCCGGGACACAGGGGGATACGAGCAGTACTTC.